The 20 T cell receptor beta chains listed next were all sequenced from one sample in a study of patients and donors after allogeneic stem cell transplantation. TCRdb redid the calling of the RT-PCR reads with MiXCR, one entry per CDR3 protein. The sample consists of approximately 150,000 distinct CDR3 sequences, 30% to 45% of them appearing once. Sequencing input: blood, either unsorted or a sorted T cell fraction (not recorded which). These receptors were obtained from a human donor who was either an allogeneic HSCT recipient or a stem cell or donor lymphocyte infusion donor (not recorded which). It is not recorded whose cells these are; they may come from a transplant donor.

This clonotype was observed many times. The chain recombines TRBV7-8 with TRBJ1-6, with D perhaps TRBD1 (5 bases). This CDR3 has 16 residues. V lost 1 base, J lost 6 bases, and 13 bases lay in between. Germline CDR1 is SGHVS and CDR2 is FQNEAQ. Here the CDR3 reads CASSLEVLQANSPLHF. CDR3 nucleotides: TGTGCCAGCAGCTTAGAAGTTCTACAGGCTAATTCACCCCTCCACTTT.

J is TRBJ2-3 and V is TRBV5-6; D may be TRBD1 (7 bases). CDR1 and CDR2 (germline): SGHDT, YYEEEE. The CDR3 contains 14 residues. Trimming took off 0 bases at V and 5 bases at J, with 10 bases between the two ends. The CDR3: CASSLDRGGDTQYF. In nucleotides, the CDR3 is TGTGCCAGCAGCTTGGACAGGGGAGGAGATACGCAGTATTTT.

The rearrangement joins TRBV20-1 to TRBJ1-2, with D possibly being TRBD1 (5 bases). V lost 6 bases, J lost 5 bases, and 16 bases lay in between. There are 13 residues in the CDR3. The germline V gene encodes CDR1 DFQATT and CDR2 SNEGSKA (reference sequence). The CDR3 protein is CSAFGGGEYGYTF. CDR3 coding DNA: TGCAGTGCCTTCGGTGGGGGGGAATATGGCTACACCTTC.

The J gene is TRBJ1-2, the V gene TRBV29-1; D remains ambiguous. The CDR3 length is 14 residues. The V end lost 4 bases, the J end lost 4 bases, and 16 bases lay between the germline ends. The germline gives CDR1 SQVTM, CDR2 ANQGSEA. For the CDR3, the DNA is TGCAGCGTTGGAAGGCGTCCCCTTGTCTATGGCTACACCTTC. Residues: CSVGRRPLVYGYTF.

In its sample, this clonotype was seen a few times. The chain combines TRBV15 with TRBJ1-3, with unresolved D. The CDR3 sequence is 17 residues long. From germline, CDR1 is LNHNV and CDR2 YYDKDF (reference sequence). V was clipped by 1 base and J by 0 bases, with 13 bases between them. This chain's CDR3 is CATSRVYRRNSGNTIYF. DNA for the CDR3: TGTGCCACCAGCAGAGTCTACAGAAGAAACTCTGGAAACACCATATATTTT.

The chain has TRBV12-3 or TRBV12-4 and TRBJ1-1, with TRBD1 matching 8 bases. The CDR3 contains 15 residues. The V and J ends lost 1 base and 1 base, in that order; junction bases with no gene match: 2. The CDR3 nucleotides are TGTGCCAGCAGTTTAGGGCAGGGGGCGAACACTGAAGCTTTCTTT. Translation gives CASSLGQGANTEAFF.

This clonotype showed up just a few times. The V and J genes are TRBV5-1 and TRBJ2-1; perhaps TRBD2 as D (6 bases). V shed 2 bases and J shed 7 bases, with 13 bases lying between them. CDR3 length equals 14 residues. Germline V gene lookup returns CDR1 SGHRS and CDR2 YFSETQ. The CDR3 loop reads CASSLPTSLNEQFF. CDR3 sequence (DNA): TGCGCCAGCAGCTTACCGACTAGTTTAAATGAGCAGTTCTTC.

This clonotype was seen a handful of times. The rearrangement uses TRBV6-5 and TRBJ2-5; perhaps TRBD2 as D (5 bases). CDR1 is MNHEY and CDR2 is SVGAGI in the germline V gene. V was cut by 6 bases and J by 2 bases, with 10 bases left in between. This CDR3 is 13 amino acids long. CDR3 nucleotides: TGTGCCAGCAGAAGAGGGAATCAAGAGACCCAGTACTTC. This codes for CASRRGNQETQYF.

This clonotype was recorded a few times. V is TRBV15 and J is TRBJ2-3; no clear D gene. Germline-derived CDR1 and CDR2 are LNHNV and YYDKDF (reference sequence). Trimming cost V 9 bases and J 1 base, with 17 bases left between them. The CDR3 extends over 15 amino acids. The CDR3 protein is CATNNYREGTDTQYF. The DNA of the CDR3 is TGTGCCACAAACAATTATAGGGAAGGCACAGATACGCAGTATTTT.

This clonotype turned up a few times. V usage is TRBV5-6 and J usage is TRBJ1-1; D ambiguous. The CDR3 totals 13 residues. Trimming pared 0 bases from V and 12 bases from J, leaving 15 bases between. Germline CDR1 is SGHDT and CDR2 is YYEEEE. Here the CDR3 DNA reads TGTGCCAGCAGCTTGGCTGCACCAGCAAGAACTTTCTTT. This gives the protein CASSLAAPARTFF.

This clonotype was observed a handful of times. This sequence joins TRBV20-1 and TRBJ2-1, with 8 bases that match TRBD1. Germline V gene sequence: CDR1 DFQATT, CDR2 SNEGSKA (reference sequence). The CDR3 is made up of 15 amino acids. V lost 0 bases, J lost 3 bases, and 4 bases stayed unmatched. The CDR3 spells CSARDAGQVYNEQFF. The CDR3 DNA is TGCAGTGCTAGAGATGCGGGACAGGTCTACAATGAGCAGTTCTTC.

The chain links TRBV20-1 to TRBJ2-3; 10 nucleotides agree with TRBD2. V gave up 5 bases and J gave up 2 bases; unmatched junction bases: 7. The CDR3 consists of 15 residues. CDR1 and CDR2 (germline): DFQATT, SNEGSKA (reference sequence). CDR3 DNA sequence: TGCAGTGCTTCTACTACTAGCGGGGTCACAGATACGCAGTATTTT. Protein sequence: CSASTTSGVTDTQYF.

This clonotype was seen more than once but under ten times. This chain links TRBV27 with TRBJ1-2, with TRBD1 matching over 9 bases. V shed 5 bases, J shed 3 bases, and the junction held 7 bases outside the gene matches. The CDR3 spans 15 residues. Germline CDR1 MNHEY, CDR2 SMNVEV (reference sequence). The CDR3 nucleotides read TGTGCCAGCAGTCCCCCGGACAGGGGATACTATGGCTACACCTTC. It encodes CASSPPDRGYYGYTF.

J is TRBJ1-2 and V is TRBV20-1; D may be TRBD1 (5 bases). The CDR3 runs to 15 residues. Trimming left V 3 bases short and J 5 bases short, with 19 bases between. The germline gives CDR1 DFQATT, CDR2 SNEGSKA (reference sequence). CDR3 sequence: CSASPSQGDAYGYTF. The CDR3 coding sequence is TGCAGTGCTAGCCCCTCCCAAGGGGATGCGTATGGCTACACCTTC.

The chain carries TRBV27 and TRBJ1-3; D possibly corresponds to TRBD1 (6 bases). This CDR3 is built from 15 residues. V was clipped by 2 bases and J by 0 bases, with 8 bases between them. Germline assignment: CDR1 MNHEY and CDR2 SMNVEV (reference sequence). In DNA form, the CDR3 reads TGTGCCAGCAGTTTAAGGGGGATCTCTGGAAACACCATATATTTT. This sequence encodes CASSLRGISGNTIYF.

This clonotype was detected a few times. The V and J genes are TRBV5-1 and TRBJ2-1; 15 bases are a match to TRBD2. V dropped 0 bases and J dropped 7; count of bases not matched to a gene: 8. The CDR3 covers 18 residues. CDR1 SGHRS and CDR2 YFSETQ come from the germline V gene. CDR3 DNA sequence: TGCGCCAGCAGCTTGGAGTTCCGCGGACTAGCGGGGGGGAATGAGCAGTTCTTC. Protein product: CASSLEFRGLAGGNEQFF.

Here the CDR3 DNA reads TGTGCCAGCAGCTTGATGGGAGAAGCCTATAATTCACCCCTCCACTTT. Translated: CASSLMGEAYNSPLHF. The genes are TRBV5-6 and TRBJ1-6; the D is unclear. Germline assignment: CDR1 SGHDT and CDR2 YYEEEE. With 1 base removed from V and 2 bases from J, the gap between germline ends came to 10 bases. This CDR3 spans 16 amino acids.

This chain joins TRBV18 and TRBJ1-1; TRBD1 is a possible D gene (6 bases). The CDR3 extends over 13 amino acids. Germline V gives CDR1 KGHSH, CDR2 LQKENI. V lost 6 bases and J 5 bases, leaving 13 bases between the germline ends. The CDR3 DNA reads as TGTGCCAGCTCCCTGGGGGCGCGGACTGAAGCTTTCTTT. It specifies CASSLGARTEAFF. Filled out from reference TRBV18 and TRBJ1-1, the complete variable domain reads NAGVMQNPRHLVRRRGQEARLRCSPMKGHSHVYWYRQLPEEGLKFMVYLQKENIIDESGMPKERFSAEFPKEGPSILRIQQVVRGDSAAYFCASSLGARTEAFFGQGTRLTVV.

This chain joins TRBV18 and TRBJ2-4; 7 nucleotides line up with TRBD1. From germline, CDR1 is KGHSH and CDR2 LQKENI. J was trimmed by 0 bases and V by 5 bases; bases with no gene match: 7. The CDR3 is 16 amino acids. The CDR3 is CASSAFTGAAKNIQYF. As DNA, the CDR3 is TGTGCCAGCTCAGCCTTTACAGGGGCAGCCAAAAACATTCAGTACTTC.

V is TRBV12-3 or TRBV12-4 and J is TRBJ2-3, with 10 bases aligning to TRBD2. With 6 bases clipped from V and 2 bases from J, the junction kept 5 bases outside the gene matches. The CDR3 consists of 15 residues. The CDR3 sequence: CASRPSGGPTDTQYF. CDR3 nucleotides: TGTGCCAGCAGGCCTAGCGGGGGACCCACAGATACGCAGTATTTT.